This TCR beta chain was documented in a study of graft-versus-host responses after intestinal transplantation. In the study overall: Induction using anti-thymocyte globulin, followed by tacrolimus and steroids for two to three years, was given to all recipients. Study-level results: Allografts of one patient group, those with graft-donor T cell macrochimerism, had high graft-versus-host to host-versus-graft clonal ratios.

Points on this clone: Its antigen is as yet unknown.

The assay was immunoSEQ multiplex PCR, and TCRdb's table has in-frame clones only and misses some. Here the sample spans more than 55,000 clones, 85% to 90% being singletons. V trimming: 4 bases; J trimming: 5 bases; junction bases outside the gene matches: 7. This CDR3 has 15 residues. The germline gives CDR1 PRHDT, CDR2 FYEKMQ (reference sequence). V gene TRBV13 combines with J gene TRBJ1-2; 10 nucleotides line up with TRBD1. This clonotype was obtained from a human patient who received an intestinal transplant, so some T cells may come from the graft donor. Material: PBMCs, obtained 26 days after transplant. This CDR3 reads CASSSWTGGGYGYTF. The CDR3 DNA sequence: TGTGCCAGCAGCTCTTGGACAGGGGGAGGTTATGGCTACACCTTC.